Each of the 18 T cell receptor beta chains below was sequenced from the same sample in a study of identical twins. TCRdb itself ran the 5' RACE reads through MiXCR, one entry per CDR3 protein. In the table there are about 520,000 distinct CDR3 sequences, around 20% of which are singletons. The same data also went into a second study, on T cells expressing NK-cell markers.

Sequences were obtained from CD4+ T cells sorted from blood. Every receptor here comes from a woman aged 18-30 years in good health.

This clonotype appeared a few times. Here the CDR3 DNA reads TGTGCCAGCGGGAAACTGGGACCCACAGATACGCAGTATTTT. This encodes CASGKLGPTDTQYF. This chain joins TRBV2 and TRBJ2-3; D possibly uses TRBD1 or TRBD2 (5 bases each). Germline CDR1 SNHLY, CDR2 FYNNEI. Trimming took off 8 bases at V and 2 bases at J, with 14 bases between the two ends. The CDR3 has 14 amino acids.

The chain has TRBV27 and TRBJ1-4; D remains ambiguous. The CDR3 loop spans 16 amino acids. CDR1 is MNHEY, CDR2 SMNVEV, per germline (reference sequence). V was shortened by 2 bases and J by 8 bases, with 18 bases between the two germline ends. The CDR3 nucleotides are TGTGCCAGCAGTTTAGAGGGTGTAGGGCCAAGAGAAAAACTGTTTTTT. Translation: CASSLEGVGPREKLFF.

J is TRBJ1-1 and V is TRBV11-3; D is unclear. This CDR3 region has 12 residues. With 5 bases removed from V and 3 bases from J, the gap between germline ends came to 7 bases. Germline CDR1 reads SGHNT; CDR2 reads YENEEA. CDR3 sequence: CASSALDTEAFF. CDR3 nucleotide sequence: TGTGCCAGCAGCGCTCTAGACACTGAAGCTTTCTTT.

The chain employs TRBV6-2 or TRBV6-3 and TRBJ2-7; 9 bases match TRBD2. The V gene end was trimmed by 3 bases and the J gene end by 5 bases; junction bases not matched to a gene: 5. There are 14 residues in the CDR3. Germline V gene data show CDR1 as MNHEY and CDR2 as SVGEGT. The CDR3 nucleotides read TGTGCCAGCAGTTATAGCGGGAGTTTGGACGAGCAGTACTTC. Translation: CASSYSGSLDEQYF.

This clonotype was recorded a few times. The J gene is TRBJ2-7, the V gene TRBV29-1, with TRBD1 matching 10 bases. J gave up 6 bases and V 6 bases, and 8 bases lay outside the gene matches. The CDR3 contains 13 residues. Germline CDR1 is SQVTM and CDR2 is ANQGSEA. The CDR3 DNA reads TGCAGCGTGTGGGGACAGGGGATGCGCGAGCAGTACTTC. Its translation: CSVWGQGMREQYF.

V and J are TRBV29-1 and TRBJ1-1, with D hard to call. The CDR3 runs to 13 residues. The V end was cut by 7 bases, the J end by 0 bases, with 12 bases between. The germline gives CDR1 SQVTM, CDR2 ANQGSEA. This CDR3 reads CSGGRTVNTEAFF. CDR3 coding DNA: TGCAGCGGCGGAAGGACGGTGAACACTGAAGCTTTCTTT.

The chain carries TRBV20-1 and TRBJ2-1; D remains ambiguous. Germline V gene sequence: CDR1 DFQATT, CDR2 SNEGSKA (reference sequence). Trimming left V 4 bases short and J 7 bases short, with 11 bases between. The CDR3 has 12 amino acids. As DNA, the CDR3 is TGCAGTGCTAAGAGGTCCTTTAATGAGCAGTTCTTC. Protein sequence: CSAKRSFNEQFF.

This clonotype was picked up a small number of times. The chain recombines TRBV2 with TRBJ2-5, with 8 bases lining up with TRBD2. CDR3 length equals 15 residues. The V gene end was trimmed by 6 bases and the J gene end by 5 bases; junction bases not matched to a gene: 11. The germline V gene encodes CDR1 SNHLY and CDR2 FYNNEI. CDR3 residues: CASSGLGTRGETQYF. The CDR3 DNA reads TGTGCCAGCAGCGGGCTCGGGACTAGAGGGGAGACCCAGTACTTC.

Here the CDR3 reads CASSPMVYNEQFF. CDR3 sequence (DNA): TGTGCCAGCTCACCAATGGTTTACAATGAGCAGTTCTTC. V gene TRBV18 combines with J gene TRBJ2-1; D is undetermined. In germline, CDR1 is KGHSH, CDR2 LQKENI. Trimming cost V 2 bases and J 4 bases, with 6 bases left between them. The CDR3 consists of 13 residues.

The rearrangement uses TRBV24-1 and TRBJ2-2; 8 bases map to TRBD1. This CDR3 comprises 14 residues. Per the germline V gene, CDR1 is KGHDR and CDR2 is SFDVKD. V lost 9 bases and J lost 3; bases outside the gene matches: 5. The CDR3 here is CATWQGAYTGELFF. The CDR3 DNA reads as TGTGCCACCTGGCAGGGGGCTTACACCGGGGAGCTGTTTTTT.

This sequence joins TRBV24-1 and TRBJ2-5; D is unclear. V gave up 5 bases and J gave up 2 bases, with 8 bases separating them. This CDR3 region has 13 residues. Germline lookup yields CDR1 KGHDR and CDR2 SFDVKD. CDR3: CATSAGAQETQYF. Written as DNA, the CDR3 is TGTGCCACCAGTGCCGGTGCGCAAGAGACCCAGTACTTC.

The rearrangement uses TRBV6-1 and TRBJ1-2; 9 bases are a match to TRBD1. Germline values: CDR1 MNHNS, CDR2 SASEGT. The V segment lost 8 bases and the J segment 2 bases; nucleotides outside the gene matches: 6. The CDR3 runs 14 residues. CDR3 nucleotides: TGTGCCAGCGGTGGGACAGGGCAGAACTATGGCTACACCTTC. Translation gives CASGGTGQNYGYTF.

This clonotype showed up many times. The CDR3 loop reads CSAHLAALRGGSYTF. CDR3 nucleotide sequence: TGCAGTGCTCACCTAGCAGCGCTCAGAGGTGGGAGCTACACCTTC. The V call is TRBV20-1, the J call TRBJ1-2; D call uncertain. The V end was cut by 5 bases, the J end by 9 bases, with 25 bases between. Germline CDR1 DFQATT, CDR2 SNEGSKA (reference sequence). The CDR3 has 15 residues.

In this sample, this clonotype turned up a few times. V usage is TRBV10-3 and J usage is TRBJ1-1; D might be TRBD1 (5 bases). The V and J ends lost 11 bases and 0 bases respectively, with 22 bases between them. The CDR3 totals 16 residues. Germline lookup yields CDR1 ENHRY and CDR2 SYGVKD. The CDR3 region is CASGIGTSSMNTEAFF. CDR3 sequence (DNA): TGTGCCTCCGGGATCGGGACGTCGTCGATGAACACTGAAGCTTTCTTT.

This clonotype turned up a few times. V usage is TRBV12-3 or TRBV12-4 and J usage is TRBJ1-4; D might be TRBD1 (5 bases). The CDR3 contains 13 residues. V lost 1 base and J lost 8, with 8 bases in between. DNA of the CDR3: TGTGCCAGCAGTTTAGGGGGGACCGAAAAACTGTTTTTT. The encoded protein is CASSLGGTEKLFF.

This chain uses TRBV4-1 with TRBJ1-4; D is uncertain. The CDR3 runs 13 residues. Germline CDR1 reads MGHRA; CDR2 reads YSYEKL. The germline V and J ends were trimmed by 0 bases and 10 bases, with 9 bases remaining between them. CDR3 sequence: CASSQDWRAKLFF. CDR3 DNA: TGCGCCAGCAGCCAAGACTGGAGGGCAAAACTGTTTTTT.

This clonotype was seen more than once but under ten times. The chain is built from TRBV2 and TRBJ1-2; the D gene is possibly TRBD1 (6 bases). The CDR3 has 13 amino acids. Trimming left V 6 bases short and J 7 bases short, with 15 bases between. CDR1 SNHLY and CDR2 FYNNEI come from the germline V gene. Here the CDR3 reads CASSDQGLSGYTF. For the CDR3, the DNA is TGTGCCAGCAGCGATCAGGGGTTGAGTGGCTACACCTTC.

This clonotype appeared a few times. The chain joins TRBV19 to TRBJ2-4; a weak D match, TRBD1 (5 bases). V lost 3 bases and J lost 5, with 5 bases in between. Germline CDR1 LNHDA, CDR2 SQIVND (reference sequence). The CDR3 loop spans 12 amino acids. The CDR3 bases are TGTGCCAGTAGTATGGGGCAAAACATTCAGTACTTC. Its translation is CASSMGQNIQYF.